These 23 T cell receptor beta chains were all obtained from the same sample, sequenced in a study of cytomegalovirus exposure and HLA in healthy donors. In the PCR, 60 Vbeta and 13 Jbeta primers were used. Assay used: immunoSEQ multiplex PCR; TCRdb lists only in-frame clones, some missing. The sample carries over 70,000 clones, approximately 68% recorded once. The sequenced sample consisted of PBMCs. Receptors originate from a woman in her forties or fifties in good health and CMV-seropositive.

This clone was counted a few times. The V gene is TRBV4-3, the J gene TRBJ2-7, with 10 bases fitting TRBD1. Trimming took 3 bases from V and 6 from J; bases not matched to a gene: 5. Germline-derived CDR1 and CDR2 are LGHNA and YSLEER. There are 14 residues in the CDR3. CDR3 DNA sequence: TGCGCCAGCAGCCAGACCGGGACAGGGGTCGAGCAGTACTTC. Protein sequence: CASSQTGTGVEQYF.

The CDR3 DNA reads as TGTGCCAGCAGTTACACACAGGGGGACATGGAAAACATTCAGTACTTC. Amino acid sequence: CASSYTQGDMENIQYF. V gene TRBV6-5 combines with J gene TRBJ2-4; the match to TRBD1 covers 8 bases. Germline loops: CDR1 MNHEY, CDR2 SVGAGI. Unmatched junction bases numbered 8, after V lost 2 bases and J lost 5 bases. The CDR3 has 16 amino acids.

This clone was detected a few times. This chain connects TRBV9 to TRBJ2-5; 12 nucleotides align to TRBD2. This CDR3 contains 15 residues. Unmatched junction bases numbered 1, after V lost 3 bases and J lost 1 base. From germline, CDR1 is SGDLS and CDR2 YYNGEE. CDR3 in DNA: TGTGCCAGCAGCGGGACTAGCGGGGTCCAAGAGACCCAGTACTTC. It translates to CASSGTSGVQETQYF.

V and J are TRBV7-8 and TRBJ2-1; 7 nucleotides align to TRBD2. Germline values: CDR1 SGHVS, CDR2 FQNEAQ. The CDR3 is 17 residues long. J was trimmed by 3 bases and V by 5 bases; bases with no gene match: 13. The CDR3 DNA follows: TGTGCCAGCAGCCTACTATGGGGAGCGGGGAACTACAATGAGCAGTTCTTC. This gives the protein CASSLLWGAGNYNEQFF.

The V call is TRBV5-1, the J call TRBJ1-1, with D possibly being TRBD1 (6 bases). Germline V gene sequence: CDR1 SGHRS, CDR2 YFSETQ. The CDR3 is 13 amino acids. The V gene lost 3 bases and the J gene lost 0 bases, with 6 bases spanning the gap. CDR3: CASSWDMNTEAFF. DNA for the CDR3: TGCGCCAGCAGCTGGGACATGAACACTGAAGCTTTCTTT.

The V call is TRBV5-6, the J call TRBJ2-7, with 8 bases fitting TRBD2. The CDR3 runs 16 residues. J lost 2 bases, V lost 4 bases, and 11 bases had no gene match. The germline V gene encodes CDR1 SGHDT and CDR2 YYEEEE. CDR3: CASSPYIAGTTYEQYF. Here the CDR3 DNA reads TGTGCCAGCAGCCCATACATAGCGGGGACAACCTACGAGCAGTACTTC.

This clone has more than one count but fewer than ten. The chain combines TRBV6-5 with TRBJ1-6; 9 bases are shared with TRBD1. Germline V gives CDR1 MNHEY, CDR2 SVGAGI. V was pared by 7 bases and J by 3 bases, with 4 bases of the junction left unmatched. The CDR3 spans 15 residues. The CDR3, as DNA: TGTGCCAGCAAACGGGACAGGGACTATAATTCACCCCTCCACTTT. Encoded protein: CASKRDRDYNSPLHF.

In its sample, this clone was seen a few times. The chain combines TRBV5-1 with TRBJ1-5, with 8 bases that match TRBD1. This CDR3 has 16 residues. J gave up 5 bases and V 4 bases, and 11 bases lay outside the gene matches. Per germline, CDR1 SGHRS and CDR2 YFSETQ. CDR3 bases: TGCGCCAGCAGCCTAGGGACAGGTGGGGGGGATCAGCCCCAGCATTTT. Amino acid sequence: CASSLGTGGGDQPQHF. The variable domain in full, with the rest retrieved from reference TRBV5-1 and TRBJ1-5, is KAGVTQTPRYLIKTRGQQVTLSCSPISGHRSVSWYQQTPGQGLQFLFEYFSETQRNKGNFPGRFSGRQFSNSRSEMNVSTLELGDSALYLCASSLGTGGGDQPQHFGDGTRLSIL.

CDR3 sequence reads: CASSPQGIPNTEAFF. In nucleotides, the CDR3 is TGTGCCAGCAGCCCACAGGGCATCCCGAACACTGAAGCTTTCTTT. The V call is TRBV7-2, the J call TRBJ1-1; D might be TRBD1 (6 bases). The CDR3 length is 15 residues. Per germline, CDR1 SGHTA and CDR2 FQGNSA. The V gene lost 5 bases and the J gene lost 1 base, with 14 bases spanning the gap.

The chain joins TRBV7-9 to TRBJ2-7, with 8 bases identical to TRBD1. This CDR3 has 14 residues. Looked up from germline, CDR1 is SEHNR and CDR2 is FQNEAQ (reference sequence). V trimming: 7 bases; J trimming: 1 base; junction bases outside the gene matches: 6. CDR3 sequence reads: CASNAGQGSYEQYF. In DNA form, the CDR3 reads TGTGCCAGCAACGCCGGACAGGGATCCTACGAGCAGTACTTC.

The J gene is TRBJ2-7, the V gene TRBV20-1; no clear D gene. CDR3 length equals 11 residues. V was shortened by 5 bases and J by 4 bases, with 9 bases between the two germline ends. CDR1 is DFQATT and CDR2 is SNEGSKA in the germline V gene (reference sequence). CDR3 bases: TGCAGTGCTTCTAGGTTGTACGAGCAGTACTTC. It yields the protein CSASRLYEQYF.

The gene calls are TRBV6-5 and TRBJ1-1; 9 bases agree with TRBD1. The trim removed 5 bases at V and 4 bases at J, leaving 8 bases unmatched. The CDR3 sequence is 15 residues long. Germline V gene sequence: CDR1 MNHEY, CDR2 SVGAGI. DNA of the CDR3: TGTGCCAGCAGTGCCGGGACAGGGAGTGGCACTGAAGCTTTCTTT. Its translation: CASSAGTGSGTEAFF.

The CDR3 nucleotides read TGTGCCAGCAGCTTATTGCAGGGGGCGCGTAATTCACCCCTCCACTTT. Translation: CASSLLQGARNSPLHF. The chain recombines TRBV7-2 with TRBJ1-6; 8 bases fit TRBD1. V dropped 2 bases and J dropped 6; count of bases not matched to a gene: 6. CDR3 length: 16 amino acids. Germline V CDR1 and CDR2: SGHTA, FQGNSA.

The rearrangement joins TRBV27 to TRBJ2-3; 9 nucleotides align to TRBD2. The trim removed 5 bases at V and 3 bases at J, leaving 6 bases unmatched. This CDR3 is 15 amino acids long. Germline V gene data show CDR1 as MNHEY and CDR2 as SMNVEV (reference sequence). As DNA, the CDR3 is TGTGCCAGCAGTCCCAGCCTAGCGGGGACAGATACGCAGTATTTT. It is translated as CASSPSLAGTDTQYF.

CDR3 sequence (DNA): TGTGCCAGCAGTTTCGGGGCGGGGCAGGCTTTCTTT. Its translation: CASSFGAGQAFF. This chain joins TRBV28 and TRBJ1-1, with a possible D match to TRBD1 (5 bases). CDR3 length: 12 residues. V lost 3 bases and J 11 bases, leaving 13 bases between the germline ends. The V gene's germline CDR1 is MDHEN and CDR2 SYDVKM.

This chain links TRBV7-3 with TRBJ1-4, with D perhaps matching TRBD1 (6 bases). Germline CDR1 SGHTA, CDR2 FQGTGA. V dropped 5 bases and J dropped 4 bases, with 32 bases sitting between them. The length of the CDR3 is 21 residues. DNA for the CDR3: TGTGCCAGCAGCATACCGGGACCAATAATTTCACAGGGTAAATTTAATGAAAAACTGTTTTTT. Amino acid sequence: CASSIPGPIISQGKFNEKLFF.

The CDR3 coding sequence is TGTGCCAGCACCCTTAGACGGGGGGCCAACGGGGATGAGCAGTTCTTC. This sequence encodes CASTLRRGANGDEQFF. J is TRBJ2-1 and V is TRBV5-4, with a possible D match to TRBD2 (7 bases). Trimming removed 6 bases from V and 8 bases from J, with 24 bases in between. CDR1 SGHNT and CDR2 YYREEE come from the germline V gene (reference sequence). The CDR3 totals 16 residues. Full variable domain (outside the CDR3, taken from reference TRBV5-4 and TRBJ2-1): ETGVTQSPTHLIKTRGQQVTLRCSSQSGHNTVSWYQQALGQGPQFIFQYYREEENGRGNFPPRFSGLQFPNYSSELNVNALELDDSALYLCASTLRRGANGDEQFFGPGTRLTVL.

The V gene is TRBV5-4, the J gene TRBJ2-2; 11 nucleotides match TRBD2. The junction had 10 bases not matched to a gene; V was cut back by 3 bases and J by 6 bases. The germline CDR1 and CDR2 sequences are SGHNT and YYREEE (reference sequence). This CDR3 region has 17 residues. DNA for the CDR3: TGTGCCAGCAGCTCAGTGACTAGCGGGGTTAGGCCCGGGGAGCTGTTTTTT. The encoded protein is CASSSVTSGVRPGELFF. The entire variable domain, with the rest obtained from reference TRBV5-4 and TRBJ2-2, is as follows: ETGVTQSPTHLIKTRGQQVTLRCSSQSGHNTVSWYQQALGQGPQFIFQYYREEENGRGNFPPRFSGLQFPNYSSELNVNALELDDSALYLCASSSVTSGVRPGELFFGEGSRLTVL.

The V gene is TRBV4-2, the J gene TRBJ2-5; 7 bases line up with TRBD2. The germline CDR1 and CDR2 sequences are LGHNA and YNFKEQ. The V and J ends lost 0 bases and 2 bases, in that order; junction bases with no gene match: 12. The CDR3 is 18 residues long. In DNA form, the CDR3 reads TGTGCCAGCAGCCAAGATCGAGGGTCTAGCGGAGATCAAGAGACCCAGTACTTC. Translated: CASSQDRGSSGDQETQYF.

The chain employs TRBV27 and TRBJ2-7; 7 positions match TRBD1. The junction had 22 bases not matched to a gene; V was cut back by 5 bases and J by 6 bases. The CDR3 length is 18 residues. Germline CDR1 MNHEY, CDR2 SMNVEV (reference sequence). CDR3 in DNA: TGTGCCAGCAGTCCGACAGGGAGCCCGAACGTCTTCAGGCTCGAGCAGTACTTC. Translated, it gives CASSPTGSPNVFRLEQYF.

V gene TRBV7-8 combines with J gene TRBJ2-3; 7 bases fit TRBD1. Trimming at V came to 4 bases and at J to 4 bases, leaving 8 bases not matched to a gene. The CDR3 loop spans 15 amino acids. Germline lookup yields CDR1 SGHVS and CDR2 FQNEAQ. DNA for the CDR3: TGTGCCAGCAGCTCTCGTCCCCAGGGGGCAGATACGCAGTATTTT. This translates into CASSSRPQGADTQYF.

The gene calls are TRBV5-6 and TRBJ1-1; a weak D match, TRBD1 (5 bases). The CDR3 contains 16 residues. Germline CDR1 reads SGHDT; CDR2 reads YYEEEE. V shed 4 bases and J shed 0 bases, with 16 bases lying between them. CDR3 in DNA: TGTGCCAGCAGCCAGGAAACAGGTATTATGAACACTGAAGCTTTCTTT. Protein product: CASSQETGIMNTEAFF.

This clone has just one count. The chain combines TRBV7-3 with TRBJ2-5, with a weak D call TRBD1 (5 bases). Germline V CDR1 and CDR2: SGHTA, FQGTGA. Between the trimmed V and J ends, which lost 4 bases and 3 bases, there was a span of 12 bases. This CDR3 has 14 amino acids. Here the CDR3 DNA reads TGTGCCAGCAGCTCGGGTGGGGCAGAAGAGACCCAGTACTTC. Translating gives CASSSGGAEETQYF. Full variable domain (outside the CDR3, taken from reference TRBV7-3 and TRBJ2-5): GAGVSQTPSNKVTEKGKYVELRCDPISGHTALYWYRQSLGQGPEFLIYFQGTGAADDSGLPNDRFFAVRPEGSVSTLKIQRTERGDSAVYLCASSSGGAEETQYFGPGTRLLVL.